What follows are 22 T cell receptor beta chains derived from one specimen sequenced in a study of OX40 agonist ivuxolimab in advanced cancers. Only in-frame clones appear in the TCRdb table, and some are missing; sequencing was by immunoSEQ multiplex PCR. The table records almost 80,000 clones, roughly 91% of them present only once. Sequenced material: CD4+ or CD8+ T cells sorted from blood, taken in a trial of the OX40 agonist ivuxolimab. The receptors originated from an adult with an advanced solid tumor such as melanoma, head and neck, liver or kidney cancer.

The V and J genes are TRBV29-1 and TRBJ1-1, with a weak D call TRBD1 (5 bases). V shed 3 bases and J shed 1 base, with 6 bases lying between them. This CDR3 has 12 residues. Germline V gene data show CDR1 as SQVTM and CDR2 as ANQGSEA. In DNA form, the CDR3 reads TGCAGCGTTGACAGGGCGAACACTGAAGCTTTCTTT. Its translation: CSVDRANTEAFF.

The chain joins TRBV28 to TRBJ1-2; D is undetermined. Trimming removed 6 bases from V and 1 base from J, with 12 bases in between. The CDR3 loop spans 14 amino acids. In germline, CDR1 is MDHEN, CDR2 SYDVKM. CDR3 region: CASSTRDYNYGYTF. Written as DNA, the CDR3 is TGTGCCAGCAGCACGCGGGATTATAACTATGGCTACACCTTC.

The chain recombines TRBV10-1 with TRBJ1-1; 8 bases agree with TRBD1. V lost 4 bases and J lost 10; bases outside the gene matches: 8. Germline CDR1 and CDR2: WNHNN and SYGVQD (reference sequence). The CDR3 length is 13 residues. The CDR3 here is CASSGSDRGRAFF. As DNA, the CDR3 is TGCGCCAGCAGTGGATCAGACAGGGGTCGAGCTTTCTTT.

The sample holds a few counts of this clone. The V call is TRBV7-9, the J call TRBJ1-3; no clear D gene. CDR3 length: 13 amino acids. Trimming took off 7 bases at V and 2 bases at J, with 9 bases between the two ends. CDR1 and CDR2 from the germline V gene are SEHNR and FQNEAQ (reference sequence). The CDR3 DNA reads as TGTGCCAGCAAAGGACGGGCTGGAAACACCATATATTTT. Residues: CASKGRAGNTIYF.

This chain uses TRBV5-5 with TRBJ1-2; 7 positions agree with TRBD1. V shed 5 bases and J 8 bases; nucleotides not matched to a gene: 9. This CDR3 is 13 amino acids long. Per germline, CDR1 SGHKS and CDR2 YYEKEE (reference sequence). In nucleotides, the CDR3 is TGTGCCAGCAGTTATGACAGGGTTCAAGGCTACACCTTC. This codes for CASSYDRVQGYTF.

The chain joins TRBV19 to TRBJ2-2; D is possibly TRBD2 (6 bases). Germline V lookup: CDR1 LNHDA, CDR2 SQIVND (reference sequence). The length of the CDR3 is 16 residues. Trimming cost V 3 bases and J 3 bases, with 14 bases left between them. In DNA form, the CDR3 reads TGTGCCAGTAGTATTACAGCGGGCCGGCACACCGGGGAGCTGTTTTTT. It translates to CASSITAGRHTGELFF. The full variable domain, its missing parts supplied by reference TRBV19 and TRBJ2-2, is DGGITQSPKYLFRKEGQNVTLSCEQNLNHDAMYWYRQDPGQGLRLIYYSQIVNDFQKGDIAEGYSVSREKKESFPLTVTSAQKNPTAFYLCASSITAGRHTGELFFGEGSRLTVL.

The CDR3 region is CASSPPRLGLANSYEQYF. The CDR3 bases are TGTGCCAGCAGCCCCCCTCGTCTGGGACTAGCGAACTCCTACGAGCAGTACTTC. The rearrangement links TRBV11-2 to TRBJ2-7; 10 nucleotides match TRBD2. CDR3 length equals 18 residues. V trimming: 5 bases; J trimming: 0 bases; junction bases outside the gene matches: 13. Germline assignment: CDR1 SGHAT and CDR2 FQNNGV. The full variable domain, with the rest looked up from reference TRBV11-2 and TRBJ2-7, is EAGVAQSPRYKIIEKRQSVAFWCNPISGHATLYWYQQILGQGPKLLIQFQNNGVVDDSQLPKDRFSAERLKGVDSTLKIQPAKLEDSAVYLCASSPPRLGLANSYEQYFGPGTRLTVT.

V is TRBV2 and J is TRBJ2-2; D remains ambiguous. Per the germline V gene, CDR1 is SNHLY and CDR2 is FYNNEI. Trimming removed 2 bases from V and 5 bases from J, with 9 bases in between. This CDR3 spans 14 amino acids. Written as DNA, the CDR3 is TGTGCCAGCAGTGAAAGAGTTACTACCGGGGAGCTGTTTTTT. Residues: CASSERVTTGELFF.

The J gene is TRBJ2-1, the V gene TRBV7-9, with 8 positions matching TRBD2. Germline V gives CDR1 SEHNR, CDR2 FQNEAQ (reference sequence). The CDR3 consists of 15 residues. The junction had 6 bases not matched to a gene; V was cut back by 4 bases and J by 4 bases. Here the CDR3 DNA reads TGTGCCAGCAGCTGGAGGGCTAGCGGGTACAATGAGCAGTTCTTC. Amino acids: CASSWRASGYNEQFF.

The chain couples TRBV6-1 to TRBJ1-5, with 9 bases that match TRBD1. V lost 2 bases and J lost 5; bases outside the gene matches: 4. The CDR3 length is 15 residues. Looked up from germline, CDR1 is MNHNS and CDR2 is SASEGT. DNA for the CDR3: TGTGCCAGCAGTGAATTCGGGACAGGGTATCAGCCCCAGCATTTT. This gives the protein CASSEFGTGYQPQHF.

CDR3 bases: TGTGCCAGTAACGCGGGAGAATTCACCGGGGAGCTGTTTTTT. Translating it yields CASNAGEFTGELFF. This chain links TRBV19 with TRBJ2-2; the match to TRBD2 covers 7 bases. V lost 7 bases and J lost 4; bases outside the gene matches: 6. Per germline, CDR1 LNHDA and CDR2 SQIVND (reference sequence). The CDR3 consists of 14 residues.

The rearrangement joins TRBV6-1 to TRBJ2-2; D remains unclear. The V and J ends lost 2 bases and 7 bases respectively, with 11 bases between them. The CDR3 has 14 amino acids. Germline V gene lookup returns CDR1 MNHNS and CDR2 SASEGT. Written as DNA, the CDR3 is TGTGCCAGCAGTGAAAGGCCGTCCCACGGGGAGCTGTTTTTT. Its translation is CASSERPSHGELFF.

This chain links TRBV6-7 with TRBJ1-5; TRBD1 matches 7 bases. TRBV6-7 is sorted into the ORF group, with uncertain function. The junction had 10 bases not matched to a gene; V was cut back by 5 bases and J by 6 bases. This CDR3 is built from 15 residues. The CDR3 bases are TGTGCCAGCAGTGCGTCGACAGGGTTCAGTCAGCCCCAGCATTTT. Translating gives CASSASTGFSQPQHF.

The gene calls are TRBV5-1 and TRBJ1-1; TRBD1 aligns across 7 bases. This CDR3 has 15 residues. V shed 1 base and J 10 bases; nucleotides not matched to a gene: 13. CDR1 is SGHRS, CDR2 YFSETQ, per germline. The CDR3 loop reads CASSLRGTVEKGAFF. The DNA for the CDR3 is TGCGCCAGCAGCTTGAGGGGGACAGTCGAAAAGGGAGCTTTCTTT.

This chain connects TRBV7-8 to TRBJ1-2, with 8 bases fitting TRBD1. The CDR3 consists of 13 residues. Germline CDR1 reads SGHVS; CDR2 reads FQNEAQ. V dropped 0 bases and J dropped 7; count of bases not matched to a gene: 1. The CDR3 DNA reads as TGTGCCAGCAGCTTAGCAGGGACAGGTGGCTACACCTTC. Translating gives CASSLAGTGGYTF.

The rearrangement links TRBV5-5 to TRBJ1-3, with D possibly being TRBD1 (5 bases). Trimming removed 1 base at V and 2 bases at J, with 7 bases between. Germline CDR1 SGHKS, CDR2 YYEKEE (reference sequence). This CDR3 spans 14 amino acids. The CDR3 DNA reads TGTGCCAGCAGCTTGCAGGGAACTGGAAACACCATATATTTT. This encodes CASSLQGTGNTIYF.

V is TRBV2 and J is TRBJ1-2, with a tentative D call TRBD1 (5 bases). V was trimmed by 6 bases and J by 3 bases, leaving 14 bases between them. The CDR3 extends over 14 amino acids. Germline CDR1 SNHLY, CDR2 FYNNEI. CDR3 in amino acids: CASRGGAAYYGYTF. The CDR3 DNA sequence: TGTGCCAGCAGAGGAGGGGCAGCATACTATGGCTACACCTTC.

V gene TRBV5-1 combines with J gene TRBJ2-7; perhaps TRBD1 as D (6 bases). With 7 bases removed from V and 1 base from J, the gap between germline ends came to 15 bases. The V gene's germline CDR1 is SGHRS and CDR2 YFSETQ. There are 14 residues in the CDR3. The CDR3, as DNA: TGCGCCAGCGGGCAGGGGCCTAATTCCTACGAGCAGTACTTC. It specifies CASGQGPNSYEQYF. Full variable domain (outside the CDR3, taken from reference TRBV5-1 and TRBJ2-7): KAGVTQTPRYLIKTRGQQVTLSCSPISGHRSVSWYQQTPGQGLQFLFEYFSETQRNKGNFPGRFSGRQFSNSRSEMNVSTLELGDSALYLCASGQGPNSYEQYFGPGTRLTVT.

The chain couples TRBV10-3 to TRBJ2-5; 10 nucleotides agree with TRBD1. This CDR3 comprises 15 residues. After removal of 6 bases from V and 2 bases from J, the junction contained 6 bases not matched to a gene. Germline loops: CDR1 ENHRY, CDR2 SYGVKD. CDR3 amino acids: CAIRGGTGDQETQYF. The CDR3 region has the DNA TGTGCCATCAGGGGGGGGACAGGGGATCAAGAGACCCAGTACTTC.

Written as DNA, the CDR3 is TGTGCCAGTAACCCTGGCGGGAGGGGAGGTCAGCCCCAGCATTTT. It specifies CASNPGGRGGQPQHF. V is TRBV19 and J is TRBJ1-5; D is possibly TRBD1 (5 bases). The CDR3 covers 15 residues. Germline V lookup: CDR1 LNHDA, CDR2 SQIVND (reference sequence). Trimming left V 7 bases short and J 6 bases short, with 19 bases between.

The chain uses TRBV7-9 and TRBJ2-5; D might be TRBD1 (5 bases). Looked up from germline, CDR1 is SEHNR and CDR2 is FQNEAQ (reference sequence). Deletions cut 2 bases from V and 3 bases from J, with 13 bases between. The CDR3 has 15 amino acids. This CDR3 reads CASSLISRVEETQYF. CDR3 in DNA: TGTGCCAGCAGCTTAATTAGCAGGGTAGAAGAGACCCAGTACTTC. The full variable domain, with the rest looked up from reference TRBV7-9 and TRBJ2-5, is DTGVSQNPRHKITKRGQNVTFRCDPISEHNRLYWYRQTLGQGPEFLTYFQNEAQLEKSRLLSDRFSAERPKGSFSTLEIQRTEQGDSAMYLCASSLISRVEETQYFGPGTRLLVL.

This rearrangement joins TRBV9 to TRBJ1-1; D call uncertain. Trimming cost V 0 bases and J 6 bases, with 15 bases left between them. CDR3 size: 15 residues. Germline CDR1 reads SGDLS; CDR2 reads YYNGEE. CDR3 residues: CASSVVLTPIAEAFF. Here the CDR3 DNA reads TGTGCCAGCAGCGTAGTGTTAACCCCGATCGCTGAAGCTTTCTTT.